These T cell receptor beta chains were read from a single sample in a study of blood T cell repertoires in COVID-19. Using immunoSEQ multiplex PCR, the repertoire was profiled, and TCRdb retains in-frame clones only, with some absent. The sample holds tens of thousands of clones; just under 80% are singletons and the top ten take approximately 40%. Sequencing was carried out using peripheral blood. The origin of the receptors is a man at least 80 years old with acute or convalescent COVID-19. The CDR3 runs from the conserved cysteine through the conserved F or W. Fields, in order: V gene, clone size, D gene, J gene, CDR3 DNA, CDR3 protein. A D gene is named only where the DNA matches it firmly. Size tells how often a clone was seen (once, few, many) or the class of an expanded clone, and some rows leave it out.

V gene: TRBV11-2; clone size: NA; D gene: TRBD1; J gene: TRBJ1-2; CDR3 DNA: TGTGCCAGCTTCCAGGGGGCGGGGAACTATGGCTACACCTTC; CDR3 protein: CASFQGAGNYGYTF
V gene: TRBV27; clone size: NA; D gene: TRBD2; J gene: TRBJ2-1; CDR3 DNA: TGTGCCAGCAGTTTGGGGGTAGCGGGGGGGAATGAGCAGTTCTTC; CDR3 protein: CASSLGVAGGNEQFF
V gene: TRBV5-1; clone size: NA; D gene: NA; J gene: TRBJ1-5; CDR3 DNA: TGCGCCAGCAGCTTGACATACAGGGCGGTTGAGTTTCAGCCCCAGCATTTT; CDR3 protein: CASSLTYRAVEFQPQHF
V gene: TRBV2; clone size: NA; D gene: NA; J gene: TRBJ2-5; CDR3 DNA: TGTGCCAGCTGCCCTGAACGGACTATGGGGACCCAGTACTTC; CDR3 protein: CASCPERTMGTQYF
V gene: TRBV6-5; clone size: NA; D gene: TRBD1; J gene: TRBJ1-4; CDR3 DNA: TGTGCCAGCAGCACCAGACGGACAGGGGGTGAAAAACTGTTTTTT; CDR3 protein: CASSTRRTGGEKLFF
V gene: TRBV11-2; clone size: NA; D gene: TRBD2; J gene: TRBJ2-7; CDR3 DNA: TGTGCCAGCAACAAGCGGGACGGCTCCTACGAGCAGTACTTC; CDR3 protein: CASNKRDGSYEQYF
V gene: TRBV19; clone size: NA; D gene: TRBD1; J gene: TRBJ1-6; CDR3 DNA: TGTGCCAGTAGTACTCAGGGGGAGAAGTCACCCCTCCACTTT; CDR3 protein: CASSTQGEKSPLHF
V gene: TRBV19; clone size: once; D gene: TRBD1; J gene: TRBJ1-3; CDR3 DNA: TGTGCCAGCAACACACTCACAGGGGTTTCTGGAAACACCATATATTTT; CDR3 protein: CASNTLTGVSGNTIYF
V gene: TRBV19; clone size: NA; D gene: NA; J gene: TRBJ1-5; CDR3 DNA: TGTGCCAGTAGTATGGGGCGGGTTAGGGAGGTTCAGCCCCAGCATTTT; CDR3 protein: CASSMGRVREVQPQHF
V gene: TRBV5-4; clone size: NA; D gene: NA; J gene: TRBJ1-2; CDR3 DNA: TGTGCCAGCAGCTCGACAGCGAAGTATGGCTACACCTTC; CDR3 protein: CASSSTAKYGYTF
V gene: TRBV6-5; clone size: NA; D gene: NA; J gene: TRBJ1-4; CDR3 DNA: TGTGCCAGCCGGGACACCCGGCGAGACGAAAAACTGTTTTTT; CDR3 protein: CASRDTRRDEKLFF
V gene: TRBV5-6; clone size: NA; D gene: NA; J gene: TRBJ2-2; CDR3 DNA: TGTGCCAGCAGCTTGGGCGAATACACCGGGGAGCTGTTTTTT; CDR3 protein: CASSLGEYTGELFF
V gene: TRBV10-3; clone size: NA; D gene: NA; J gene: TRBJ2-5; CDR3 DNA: TGTGCCATCAGTGTAGGGGCAAACCAAGAGACCCAGTACTTC; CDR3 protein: CAISVGANQETQYF
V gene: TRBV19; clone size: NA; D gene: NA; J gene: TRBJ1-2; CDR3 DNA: TGTGCCAGTAGTATGGGCCGGGGACAAAAGAACTATGGCTACACCTTC; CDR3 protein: CASSMGRGQKNYGYTF
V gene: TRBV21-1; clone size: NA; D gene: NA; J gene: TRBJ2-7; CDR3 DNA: TGTGCCAGCGGAGAGGGGGCCCCACCATTTTACGAGCAGTACTTC; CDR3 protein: CASGEGAPPFYEQYF
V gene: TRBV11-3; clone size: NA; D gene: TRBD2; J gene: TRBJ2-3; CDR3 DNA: TGTGCCAGCAGCGACCGCACCGGGACTAGCGGGGCAGATACGCAGTATTTT; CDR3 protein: CASSDRTGTSGADTQYF
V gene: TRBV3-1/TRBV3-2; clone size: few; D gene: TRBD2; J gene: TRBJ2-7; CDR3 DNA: TGTGCCAGCAAAGCGGGGGGGGCCCTATCCTACGAGCAGTACTTC; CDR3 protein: CASKAGGALSYEQYF
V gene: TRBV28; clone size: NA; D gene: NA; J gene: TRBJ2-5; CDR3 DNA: TGTGCCAGCAGTTTGAGGCTCCGGGGGGAGACCCAGTACTTC; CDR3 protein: CASSLRLRGETQYF
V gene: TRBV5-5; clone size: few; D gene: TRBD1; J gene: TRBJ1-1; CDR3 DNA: TGTGCCAGCAGCTTCGACAGGGACACTGAAGCTTTCTTT; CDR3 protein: CASSFDRDTEAFF
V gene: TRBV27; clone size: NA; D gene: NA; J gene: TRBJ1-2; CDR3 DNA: TGTGCCAGCAGCGTTGGGGGGTATGGCTACACCTTC; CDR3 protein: CASSVGGYGYTF
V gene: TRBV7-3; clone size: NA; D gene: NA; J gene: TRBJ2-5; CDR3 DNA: TGTGCCAGCAGCTTTAGTATCCAAGAGACCCAGTACTTC; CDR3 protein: CASSFSIQETQYF
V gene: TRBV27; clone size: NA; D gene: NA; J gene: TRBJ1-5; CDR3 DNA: TGTGCCAGCAGTTTATCGGGGGCACAGCCCCAGCATTTT; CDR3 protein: CASSLSGAQPQHF
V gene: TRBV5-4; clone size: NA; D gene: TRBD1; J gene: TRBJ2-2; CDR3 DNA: TGTGCCAGCAGCTTGGTACCGGGACAGGTGGCCGAGGGGGAGCTGTTTTTT; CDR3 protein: CASSLVPGQVAEGELFF
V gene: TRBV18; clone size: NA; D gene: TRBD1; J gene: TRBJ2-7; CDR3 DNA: TGTGCCAGCTCACCCAACCCGGACAGGGGGGCCTACGAGCAGTACTTC; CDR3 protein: CASSPNPDRGAYEQYF
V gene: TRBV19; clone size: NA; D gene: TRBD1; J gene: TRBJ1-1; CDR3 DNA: TGTGCCAGTAGTATAAAATTCTGGGGCAACTCAGGGGGCCGGACTGAAGCTTTCTTT; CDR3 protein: CASSIKFWGNSGGRTEAFF
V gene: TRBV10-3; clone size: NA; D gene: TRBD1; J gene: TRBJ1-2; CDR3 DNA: TGTGCCATCAACCAGGACAGGCGTAACTATGGCTACACCTTC; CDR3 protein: CAINQDRRNYGYTF
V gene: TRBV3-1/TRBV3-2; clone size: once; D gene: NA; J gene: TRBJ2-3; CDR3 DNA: TGTGCCAGCAGAGGACAGAGCACAGATACGCAGTATTTT; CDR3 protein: CASRGQSTDTQYF
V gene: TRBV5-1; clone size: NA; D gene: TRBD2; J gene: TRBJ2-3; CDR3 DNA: TGCGCCAGCAGCGTAGCGGGGACTAGCACAGATACGCAGTATTTT; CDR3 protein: CASSVAGTSTDTQYF
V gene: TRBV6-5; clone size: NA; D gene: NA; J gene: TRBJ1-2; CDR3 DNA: TGTGCCAGCAGCCCGGGGGGCTCGAAAGGCTACACCTTC; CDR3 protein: CASSPGGSKGYTF
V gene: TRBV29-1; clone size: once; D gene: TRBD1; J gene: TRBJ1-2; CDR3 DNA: TGCAGCGCCCCAGGACAGGGGGAGCGTGGCTACACCTTC; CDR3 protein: CSAPGQGERGYTF
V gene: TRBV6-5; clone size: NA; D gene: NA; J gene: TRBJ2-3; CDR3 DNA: TGTGCCAGCCGACCAGGATTTAGCACAGATACGCAGTATTTT; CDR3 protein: CASRPGFSTDTQYF
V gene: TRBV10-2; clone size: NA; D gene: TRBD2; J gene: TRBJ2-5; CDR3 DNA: TGCGCCAGCGGGGGAGGGCGAAATGGAGAGACCCAGTACTTC; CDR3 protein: CASGGGRNGETQYF
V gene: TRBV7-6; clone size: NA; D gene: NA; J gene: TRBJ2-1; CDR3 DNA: TGTGCCAGCAGCTTAGTGGGGGGGGGCCTTGATGAGCAGTTCTTC; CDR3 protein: CASSLVGGGLDEQFF
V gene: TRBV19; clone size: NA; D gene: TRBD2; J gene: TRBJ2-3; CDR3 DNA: TGTGCCAGTAATATCGGGCTAGCGGGGACAGATACGCAGTATTTT; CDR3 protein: CASNIGLAGTDTQYF
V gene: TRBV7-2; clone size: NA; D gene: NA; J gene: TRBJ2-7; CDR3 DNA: TGTGCCAGCAGCTTTACAGGGAGCTCCTACGAGCAGTACTTC; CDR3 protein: CASSFTGSSYEQYF
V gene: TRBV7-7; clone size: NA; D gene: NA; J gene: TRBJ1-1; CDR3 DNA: TGTGCTAGCAGCTTAGTCCAGGGCACTGAAGCTTTCTTT; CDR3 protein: CASSLVQGTEAFF
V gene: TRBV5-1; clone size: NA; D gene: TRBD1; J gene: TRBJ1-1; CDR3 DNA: TGCGCCAGCAGCTCGTCAGGGGGCGCGAGGTACACTGAAGCTTTCTTT; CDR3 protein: CASSSSGGARYTEAFF
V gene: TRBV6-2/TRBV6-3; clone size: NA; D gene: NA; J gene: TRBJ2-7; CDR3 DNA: TGTGCCAGCACCCCCCGACTAGAGACCTACGAGCAGTACTTC; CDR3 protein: CASTPRLETYEQYF
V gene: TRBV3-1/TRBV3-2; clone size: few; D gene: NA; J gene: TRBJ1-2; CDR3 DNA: TGTGCCAGCATGCTACAGGGCGGTTATGGCTACACCTTC; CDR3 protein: CASMLQGGYGYTF
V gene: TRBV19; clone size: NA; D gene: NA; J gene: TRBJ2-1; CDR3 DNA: TGTGCCAGTAGTATAGTTGTGAAGAGGGATGAGCAGTTCTTC; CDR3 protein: CASSIVVKRDEQFF
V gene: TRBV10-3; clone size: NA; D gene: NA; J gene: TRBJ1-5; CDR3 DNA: TGTGCCATCGTTGAGGGGAATCCGGGGGATTATAGCAATCAGCCCCAGCATTTT; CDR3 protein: CAIVEGNPGDYSNQPQHF
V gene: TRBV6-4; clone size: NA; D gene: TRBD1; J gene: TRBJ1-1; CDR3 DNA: TGTGCCAGCAGGACAACCGGGACAGGGCCTAACACTGAAGCTTTCTTT; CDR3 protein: CASRTTGTGPNTEAFF
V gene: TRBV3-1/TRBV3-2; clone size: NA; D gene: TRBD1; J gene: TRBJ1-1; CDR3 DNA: TGTGCCAGCAGCCATTCACAGGGGGCAGCTTTCTTT; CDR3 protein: CASSHSQGAAFF
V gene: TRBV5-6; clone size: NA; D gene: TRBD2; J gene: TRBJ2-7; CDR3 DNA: TGTGCCAGCAGACCCGGACTAGCGGGGTCGCAGTACTTC; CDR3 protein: CASRPGLAGSQYF
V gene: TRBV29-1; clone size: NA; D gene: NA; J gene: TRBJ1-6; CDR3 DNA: TGCAGCGTCAGTCGATTCTCCTATAATTCACCCCTCCACTTT; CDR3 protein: CSVSRFSYNSPLHF
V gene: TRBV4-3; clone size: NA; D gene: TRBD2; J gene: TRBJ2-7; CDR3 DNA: TGCGCCAGCAGCCAAGATTGGGAGGGGTCCTACGAGCAGTACTTC; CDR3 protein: CASSQDWEGSYEQYF
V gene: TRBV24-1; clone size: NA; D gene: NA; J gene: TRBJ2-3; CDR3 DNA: TGTGCCACCAGTGTCCCAGGAGATACGCAGTATTTT; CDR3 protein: CATSVPGDTQYF
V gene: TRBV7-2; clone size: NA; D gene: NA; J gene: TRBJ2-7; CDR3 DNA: TGTGCCAGCAGCTTAACCAGGGGGGATTACGAGCAGTACTTC; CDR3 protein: CASSLTRGDYEQYF
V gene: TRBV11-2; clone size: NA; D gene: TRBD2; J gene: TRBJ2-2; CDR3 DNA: TGTGCCAGCAGTCTACTAGCGGCGAACACCGGGGAGCTGTTTTTT; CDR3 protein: CASSLLAANTGELFF
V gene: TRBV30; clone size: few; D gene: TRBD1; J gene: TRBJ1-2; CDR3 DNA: TGTGCCTGGAGTTTGGGGACAGGGGGCTATGGCTACACCTTC; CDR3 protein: CAWSLGTGGYGYTF
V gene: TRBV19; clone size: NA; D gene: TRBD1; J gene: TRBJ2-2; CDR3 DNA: TGTGCCAGTAAAGGGAGACAGGGGGCAGGCGGGGAGCTGTTTTTT; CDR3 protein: CASKGRQGAGGELFF
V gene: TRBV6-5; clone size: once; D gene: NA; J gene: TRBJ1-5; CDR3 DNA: TGTGCCAGCAGGCCTACAGGGACTAATCCGCCCCAGCATTTT; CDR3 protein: CASRPTGTNPPQHF
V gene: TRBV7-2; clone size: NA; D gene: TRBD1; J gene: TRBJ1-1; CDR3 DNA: TGTGCCAGCAGCATAACCGCCGGGACAGGTCGCACTGAAGCTTTCTTT; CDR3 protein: CASSITAGTGRTEAFF
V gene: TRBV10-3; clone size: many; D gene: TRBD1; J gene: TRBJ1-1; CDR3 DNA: TGTGCCATCAGTGACCCCCAAGGGGACAGTCTTGAAGCTTTCTTT; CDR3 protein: CAISDPQGDSLEAFF
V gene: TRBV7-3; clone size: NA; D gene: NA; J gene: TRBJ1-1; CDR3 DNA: TGTGCCAGCAGCTTAAGGGGAGATACTGAAGCTTTCTTT; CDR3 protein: CASSLRGDTEAFF
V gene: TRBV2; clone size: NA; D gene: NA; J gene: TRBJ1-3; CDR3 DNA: TGTGCCAGCACAGCTAGTGAGGTCCGCTCTGGAAACACCATATATTTT; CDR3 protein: CASTASEVRSGNTIYF
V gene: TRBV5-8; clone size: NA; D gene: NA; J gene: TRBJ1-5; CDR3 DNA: TGTGCCAGCAGCTTTCAGGGGAGTAGCAATCAGCCCCAGCATTTT; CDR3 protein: CASSFQGSSNQPQHF
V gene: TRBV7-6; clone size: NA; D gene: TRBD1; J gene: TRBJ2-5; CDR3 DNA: TGTGCCAGCAGCCCCATGCTTGACAGGGGCGCTCTAGAGACCCAGTACTTC; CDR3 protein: CASSPMLDRGALETQYF
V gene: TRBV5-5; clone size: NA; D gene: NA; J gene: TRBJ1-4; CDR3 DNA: TGTGCCAGCGCGTTTCGGGTTAATGAAAAACTGTTTTTT; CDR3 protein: CASAFRVNEKLFF
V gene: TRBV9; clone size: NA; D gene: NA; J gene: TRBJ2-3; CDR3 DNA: TGTGCCAGCAGCGTACAGGGGGATACGCAGTATTTT; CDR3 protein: CASSVQGDTQYF